A single sample gave rise to the 32 T cell receptor beta chains below, sequenced in a study of CD8+ T cells in alopecia areata. Treatment meaning: oral pan-JAK inhibitor, 5-10 mg twice daily. As the sequencing template, cDNA was produced by extracting RNA and reverse transcribing it. Clones were sequenced by immunoSEQ multiplex PCR, and TCRdb holds only the in-frame ones, with some missing. The repertoire includes some 210,000 clones, approximately 72% of them detected once, and 0.95% to 1.5% sits in the top ten. The sample here was CD4+ T cells sorted from blood, taken around week 44, from a patient treated with tofacitinib. The source of these receptors is a human donor with alopecia areata.

This chain joins TRBV29-1 and TRBJ1-1, with TRBD1 as a possible D gene (5 bases). Trimming took 2 bases from V and 4 from J, leaving 29 bases between them. The CDR3 spans 19 residues. CDR1 and CDR2 (germline): SQVTM, ANQGSEA. CDR3 nucleotides: TGCAGCGTTGAACACCCACCCACTCTAATCCGGGACCCCTCCACTGAAGCTTTCTTT. Translation: CSVEHPPTLIRDPSTEAFF.

This chain joins TRBV4-3 and TRBJ2-3; D ambiguous. V was clipped by 0 bases and J by 6 bases, with 7 bases between them. Germline-derived CDR1 and CDR2 are LGHNA and YSLEER. This CDR3 is built from 13 residues. DNA for the CDR3: TGCGCCAGCAGCCAAGATAGGCGGGATACGCAGTATTTT. Translating gives CASSQDRRDTQYF.

The chain employs TRBV7-2 and TRBJ2-1; 10 bases fit TRBD2. The CDR3 contains 18 residues. The trim removed 6 bases at V and 6 bases at J, leaving 17 bases unmatched. CDR1 is SGHTA and CDR2 is FQGNSA in the germline V gene. The chain's CDR3 is CASSHRTSGNLRGNEQFF. The CDR3 DNA reads as TGTGCCAGCAGTCATCGGACTAGCGGAAACCTTAGAGGCAATGAGCAGTTCTTC.

The rearrangement uses TRBV6-6 and TRBJ1-5; D gene unclear. V was cut by 9 bases and J by 2 bases, with 11 bases left in between. The CDR3 contains 13 residues. Germline CDR1 MNHNY, CDR2 SVGAGI (reference sequence). The CDR3 protein is CASRVKGNQPQHF. The CDR3, as DNA: TGTGCCAGTAGGGTGAAGGGCAATCAGCCCCAGCATTTT.

The V gene is TRBV30, the J gene TRBJ2-7, with a possible D match to TRBD1 (5 bases). The CDR3 contains 12 residues. From germline, CDR1 is GTSNPN and CDR2 SVGIG (reference sequence). The V end was cut by 1 base, the J end by 12 bases, with 16 bases between. CDR3 sequence (DNA): TGTGCCTGGAGTGGACAGAGCCTATGGGTGTACTTC. Its translation: CAWSGQSLWVYF.

This chain joins TRBV18 and TRBJ1-1, with D unclear. Germline CDR1 reads KGHSH; CDR2 reads LQKENI. V was shortened by 6 bases and J by 0 bases, with 8 bases between the two germline ends. The length of the CDR3 is 13 residues. Here the CDR3 reads CASSSVVNTEAFF. As DNA, the CDR3 is TGTGCCAGCTCTTCCGTCGTGAACACTGAAGCTTTCTTT.

V and J are TRBV6-1 and TRBJ1-4; 8 bases match TRBD1. Germline V gene sequence: CDR1 MNHNS, CDR2 SASEGT. V trimming: 5 bases; J trimming: 6 bases; junction bases outside the gene matches: 8. The CDR3 sequence is 15 residues long. CDR3 loop: CASSPRTGQYEKLFF. CDR3 nucleotide sequence: TGTGCCAGCAGTCCGCGGACAGGGCAATATGAAAAACTGTTTTTT.

This clone was counted only a few times. The chain joins TRBV7-6 to TRBJ2-7; weak D call: TRBD1 (6 bases). The V end was cut by 1 base, the J end by 6 bases, with 10 bases between. This CDR3 has 13 residues. The germline V gene has CDR1 SGHVS and CDR2 FNYEAQ. The CDR3 is CASSLGGGVEQYF. The CDR3 DNA reads TGTGCCAGCAGCTTAGGTGGGGGCGTCGAGCAGTACTTC.

Only a few counts were recorded for this clone. The J gene is TRBJ1-5, the V gene TRBV10-3; D ambiguous. The CDR3 totals 13 residues. Per the germline V gene, CDR1 is ENHRY and CDR2 is SYGVKD. With 7 bases removed from V and 4 bases from J, the gap between germline ends came to 11 bases. This CDR3 is CAINQGMNQPQHF. The CDR3 nucleotides read TGTGCCATCAACCAAGGAATGAATCAGCCCCAGCATTTT.

About this clone itself: The junction departs from the called germline gene at one end, perhaps through a read error. V and J are TRBV6-1 and TRBJ1-5; D is unresolved. The V gene's germline CDR1 is MNHNS and CDR2 SASEGT. CDR3 size: 14 residues. CDR3 in amino acids: CASSEAHSNQPRHF. As DNA, the CDR3 is TGTGCCAGCAGTGAAGCACATAGCAATCAGCCCCGGCATTTT.

This chain links TRBV6-1 with TRBJ1-2, with 8 bases aligning to TRBD1. This CDR3 has 14 residues. J gave up 9 bases and V 3 bases, and 9 bases lay outside the gene matches. The germline gives CDR1 MNHNS, CDR2 SASEGT. The CDR3 here is CASSDWDRSSSYTF. Written as DNA, the CDR3 is TGTGCCAGCAGTGATTGGGACAGGAGTTCGAGCTACACCTTC.

This chain uses TRBV28 with TRBJ1-5, with TRBD1 matching over 11 bases. Unmatched junction bases numbered 3, after V lost 1 base and J lost 4 bases. Germline V gene data show CDR1 as MDHEN and CDR2 as SYDVKM. The CDR3 consists of 16 residues. CDR3 nucleotide sequence: TGTGCCAGCAGTTTATACCGGGACAGGGGGAATCAGCCCCAGCATTTT. Translated: CASSLYRDRGNQPQHF.

This rearrangement joins TRBV14 to TRBJ1-6, with D hard to call. Germline assignment: CDR1 SGHDN and CDR2 FVKESK. V lost 3 bases to trimming and J lost 7 bases, with 7 bases between them. The CDR3 has 13 residues. CDR3 sequence (DNA): TGTGCCAGCAGCCAGCCCGGGAATTCACCCCTCCACTTT. This sequence encodes CASSQPGNSPLHF.

This clone was recorded once. J is TRBJ1-1 and V is TRBV4-3, with 7 bases fitting TRBD1. V lost 1 base, J lost 1 base, and 3 bases stayed unmatched. The CDR3 extends over 15 amino acids. Per germline, CDR1 LGHNA and CDR2 YSLEER. The CDR3 nucleotides read TGCGCCAGCAGCCAAGCAAGACAGGGGAACACTGAAGCTTTCTTT. It is translated as CASSQARQGNTEAFF.

The sample holds many counts of this clone. The gene calls are TRBV2 and TRBJ1-2; possible D gene TRBD1, 5 bases. The germline V gene encodes CDR1 SNHLY and CDR2 FYNNEI. The V and J ends lost 2 bases and 8 bases respectively, with 18 bases between them. This CDR3 region has 15 residues. Written as DNA, the CDR3 is TGTGCCAGCAGTGAATACTTGGCAGCCAGGGTCGGCTACACCTTC. This encodes CASSEYLAARVGYTF.

This chain uses TRBV5-6 with TRBJ1-1; no firm D call. The germline V gene encodes CDR1 SGHDT and CDR2 YYEEEE. CDR3 length: 14 residues. The germline V and J ends were trimmed by 2 bases and 1 base, with 9 bases remaining between them. The CDR3 loop is CASSFRGGNTEAFF. CDR3 nucleotides: TGTGCCAGCAGCTTTCGAGGTGGGAACACTGAAGCTTTCTTT.

V usage is TRBV4-3 and J usage is TRBJ2-1, with TRBD1 as a possible D gene (7 bases). Germline V CDR1 and CDR2: LGHNA, YSLEER. This CDR3 region has 15 residues. The V end lost 0 bases, the J end lost 6 bases, and 12 bases lay between the germline ends. CDR3 DNA sequence: TGCGCCAGCAGCCAAGATCAGGGGGGTTCCAATGAGCAGTTCTTC. This translates into CASSQDQGGSNEQFF.

The chain joins TRBV10-3 to TRBJ1-2; 9 nucleotides line up with TRBD1. Looked up from germline, CDR1 is ENHRY and CDR2 is SYGVKD. The trim removed 3 bases at V and 7 bases at J, leaving 6 bases unmatched. This CDR3 is built from 14 residues. CDR3 loop: CAISEQTGGGGYTF. The CDR3 region has the DNA TGTGCCATCAGTGAACAAACAGGGGGCGGTGGCTACACCTTC.

The chain has TRBV29-1 and TRBJ2-1; D unclear. Germline assignment: CDR1 SQVTM and CDR2 ANQGSEA. The CDR3 runs to 12 residues. The V end lost 4 bases, the J end lost 5 bases, and 9 bases lay between the germline ends. In nucleotides, the CDR3 is TGCAGCGTTGCACACACGGACAATGAGCAGTTCTTC. Its translation: CSVAHTDNEQFF.

CDR3 sequence (DNA): TGCAGCGTACCAGGACAGTCTATTTACGAGCAGTACTTC. The encoded protein is CSVPGQSIYEQYF. This rearrangement joins TRBV29-1 to TRBJ2-7, with a possible D match to TRBD1 (6 bases). Trimming took off 6 bases at V and 4 bases at J, with 16 bases between the two ends. Germline CDR1 is SQVTM and CDR2 is ANQGSEA. The CDR3 is 13 amino acids.

The chain recombines TRBV9 with TRBJ2-7, with D uncertain. V was trimmed by 3 bases and J by 4 bases, leaving 17 bases between them. Germline V gene sequence: CDR1 SGDLS, CDR2 YYNGEE. This CDR3 spans 15 amino acids. The CDR3 is CASSGSPGHGYEQYF. CDR3 nucleotide sequence: TGTGCCAGCAGCGGGTCCCCGGGTCATGGGTACGAGCAGTACTTC.

The rearrangement joins TRBV7-8 to TRBJ2-7; 7 bases are a match to TRBD1. The germline CDR1 and CDR2 sequences are SGHVS and FQNEAQ. The CDR3 has 17 residues. J lost 3 bases, V lost 5 bases, and 16 bases had no gene match. The CDR3 loop reads CASSERTGRGSDYEQYF. In nucleotides, the CDR3 is TGTGCCAGCAGCGAGCGGACAGGTCGAGGGTCCGACTACGAGCAGTACTTC.

The chain carries TRBV28 and TRBJ1-2; D gene ambiguous. CDR3 length equals 13 residues. Germline assignment: CDR1 MDHEN and CDR2 SYDVKM. Trimming shortened V by 2 bases and J by 4 bases, and 8 bases separated the two germline ends. This chain's CDR3 is CASSLAEGYGYTF. CDR3 nucleotide sequence: TGTGCCAGCAGTTTAGCGGAGGGCTATGGCTACACCTTC.

This chain joins TRBV25-1 and TRBJ1-6; D remains ambiguous. Germline CDR1 MGHDK, CDR2 SYGVNS. The ends were cut back, 0 bases at V and 8 bases at J, with 8 bases in the middle. This CDR3 spans 14 amino acids. CDR3 coding DNA: TGTGCCAGCAGTGAATACCTCACAGATTCACCCCTCCACTTT. This translates into CASSEYLTDSPLHF.

The chain has TRBV29-1 and TRBJ2-7, with D hard to call. The CDR3 consists of 13 residues. The V end lost 5 bases, the J end lost 3 bases, and 14 bases lay between the germline ends. Germline CDR1 SQVTM, CDR2 ANQGSEA. The CDR3 loop reads CSVSSVMDYEQYF. The DNA for the CDR3 is TGCAGCGTTAGTTCGGTAATGGACTACGAGCAGTACTTC.

This clone was seen only a few times. V gene TRBV5-1 combines with J gene TRBJ2-5; 12 bases are a match to TRBD2. CDR1 is SGHRS, CDR2 YFSETQ, per germline. This CDR3 region has 16 residues. V trimming: 4 bases; J trimming: 2 bases; junction bases outside the gene matches: 6. The CDR3 DNA reads TGCGCCAGCAGCCTACTAGCGGGGGGCCGACAAGAGACCCAGTACTTC. Residues: CASSLLAGGRQETQYF.

The genes are TRBV29-1 and TRBJ2-5, with no clear D. The V end was cut by 8 bases, the J end by 4 bases, with 11 bases between. CDR1 and CDR2 (germline): SQVTM, ANQGSEA. CDR3 length: 11 residues. CDR3 protein: CSLRSGETQYF. The CDR3 bases are TGCAGCCTGAGGTCTGGAGAGACCCAGTACTTC.

The chain couples TRBV30 to TRBJ2-1; a possible D gene is TRBD1 (5 bases). CDR3 length: 14 amino acids. CDR1 and CDR2 from the germline V gene are GTSNPN and SVGIG (reference sequence). The V end lost 3 bases, the J end lost 8 bases, and 17 bases lay between the germline ends. The CDR3 protein is CAWRRPLQGDEQFF. Written as DNA, the CDR3 is TGTGCCTGGAGAAGACCGCTCCAGGGCGATGAGCAGTTCTTC.

The chain employs TRBV2 and TRBJ2-3; a possible D gene is TRBD1 (6 bases). Germline CDR1 is SNHLY and CDR2 is FYNNEI. V lost 6 bases, J lost 6 bases, and 16 bases lay in between. CDR3 length: 14 residues. The CDR3 spells CASSPQGVSDTQYF. The CDR3 DNA sequence: TGTGCCAGCAGCCCACAGGGAGTTTCGGATACGCAGTATTTT.

This sequence joins TRBV23-1 and TRBJ1-4, with a weak D call TRBD1 (5 bases). TRBV23-1 is classed as an ORF, of uncertain function. CDR3 length: 15 amino acids. Trimming took off 3 bases at V and 8 bases at J, with 16 bases between the two ends. CDR3 coding DNA: TGCGCCAGCAGTCAGGGTTGGGGGAAAGGGGAAAAACTGTTTTTT. Amino acids: CASSQGWGKGEKLFF.

This chain connects TRBV2 to TRBJ2-7; D remains ambiguous. V lost 2 bases and J lost 3, with 17 bases in between. Germline V lookup: CDR1 SNHLY, CDR2 FYNNEI. The CDR3 contains 16 residues. The CDR3 reads CASSETPLRSNYEQYF. DNA of the CDR3: TGTGCCAGCAGTGAAACCCCACTCCGATCTAACTACGAGCAGTACTTC.

This chain joins TRBV5-1 and TRBJ2-3, with D possibly TRBD2 on 6 matching bases. Per the germline V gene, CDR1 is SGHRS and CDR2 is YFSETQ. The CDR3 has 14 residues. Trimming stripped 0 bases from V and 7 bases from J, with 12 bases between. CDR3 sequence: CASSLGLGLHTQYF. CDR3 sequence (DNA): TGCGCCAGCAGCTTGGGCCTGGGACTCCATACGCAGTATTTT.